Below are 8 T cell receptor beta chains sequenced from a single sample in a study of HIV-infected patients and healthy controls (TCRdb year 2014). Libraries were constructed by 5' RACE. Instrument used: Illumina MiSeq. Using SuperScript III with primers targeting the alpha and beta constant regions, around 480 ng of RNA was reverse transcribed. Separate libraries for the alpha and beta chains were generated through chain-specific third strand synthesis that incorporated multiplexing indices. TCRdb reran the public reads through fastp at Q25 and MiXCR, keeping productive beta chains. Rows are unified per CDR3 protein, each entry keeping the most common DNA and genes. The table for this sample lists under 20,000 distinct CDR3 sequences; about 7.7% of them were counted only once. 6.5% to 9.5% of the sample comes from the top ten. Whole blood was used without fractionating the cells, so the repertoire represented all peripheral T cells without sorting.

The sample comprised blood. These TCRs come from an adult in good health.

This clonotype showed up many times. This chain connects TRBV6-5 to TRBJ2-5, with D possibly TRBD1 on 6 matching bases. The germline V and J ends were trimmed by 6 bases and 1 base, with 12 bases remaining between them. From germline, CDR1 is MNHEY and CDR2 SVGAGI. The CDR3 runs to 14 residues. The CDR3 nucleotides read TGTGCCAGCAGCCGACAGGCCACCCAAGAGACCCAGTACTTC. Amino acids: CASSRQATQETQYF.

The rearrangement joins TRBV30 to TRBJ2-7; no clear D. This CDR3 is 13 amino acids long. Trimming pared 5 bases from V and 5 bases from J, leaving 16 bases between. Per germline, CDR1 GTSNPN and CDR2 SVGIG (reference sequence). CDR3 nucleotide sequence: TGTGCCTGGTTAGGAGCTCGTGTTGACGAGCAGTACTTC. It translates to CAWLGARVDEQYF.

This clonotype counts as medium-sized. The chain links TRBV29-1 to TRBJ1-1, with 10 nucleotides matching TRBD1. V gave up 6 bases and J gave up 0 bases; unmatched junction bases: 4. CDR3 length equals 14 residues. CDR1 is SQVTM, CDR2 ANQGSEA, per germline. The CDR3 region is CSVVDRGLNTEAFF. The CDR3 DNA reads as TGCAGCGTCGTGGACAGGGGGTTGAACACTGAAGCTTTCTTT.

The genes are TRBV6-1 and TRBJ2-7; D is ambiguous. The CDR3 runs 15 residues. Deletions cut 2 bases from V and 1 base from J, with 12 bases between. Germline V gene lookup returns CDR1 MNHNS and CDR2 SASEGT. For the CDR3, the DNA is TGTGCCAGCAGTGAACTTGCGGCAGCTTCCTACGAGCAGTACTTC. This codes for CASSELAAASYEQYF.

This clonotype was seen ten or more times. The chain recombines TRBV28 with TRBJ2-3, with D tentatively TRBD2 (6 bases). The CDR3 has 13 residues. V lost 6 bases, J lost 0 bases, and 7 bases lay in between. Per the germline V gene, CDR1 is MDHEN and CDR2 is SYDVKM. This CDR3 is CASREGSTDTQYF. The CDR3, as DNA: TGTGCCAGCAGGGAGGGGAGCACAGATACGCAGTATTTT.

In its sample, this clonotype was seen many times. CDR3 sequence: CASSLSMTGGFGNEKLFF. The CDR3 DNA is TGTGCCAGCAGTTTATCGATGACAGGGGGCTTCGGAAATGAAAAACTGTTTTTT. This chain uses TRBV27 with TRBJ1-4; 10 nucleotides align to TRBD1. The CDR3 loop spans 18 amino acids. Germline values: CDR1 MNHEY, CDR2 SMNVEV (reference sequence). V shed 0 bases and J 5 bases; nucleotides not matched to a gene: 9.

This clonotype was counted ten times or more. Written as DNA, the CDR3 is TGTGCCAGCAGCCAAGAAGTAAGAAACAGCTACAATCAGCCCCAGCATTTT. Amino acid sequence: CASSQEVRNSYNQPQHF. This chain connects TRBV14 to TRBJ1-5, with D uncertain. Germline assignment: CDR1 SGHDN and CDR2 FVKESK. This CDR3 has 17 residues. With 0 bases removed from V and 3 bases from J, the gap between germline ends came to 15 bases.

This clonotype has a count of ten or more. The genes are TRBV7-2 and TRBJ1-2; D is undetermined. This CDR3 comprises 16 residues. Trimming left V 0 bases short and J 6 bases short, with 17 bases between. Per the germline V gene, CDR1 is SGHTA and CDR2 is FQGNSA. CDR3 residues: CASSLAVQLRSNGYTF. Here the CDR3 DNA reads TGTGCCAGCAGCTTAGCCGTACAGCTCCGCTCGAATGGCTACACCTTC.